This T cell receptor beta chain was captured by sequencing in a study of cytomegalovirus exposure and HLA in healthy donors. General study results and limits: Within an earlier analysis, most TCR beta V segments proved productive either about 90% or about 30% of the time. CMV serostatus was the sole immune exposure data available.

This clone was observed a single time. The target antigen is unknown. The PCR employed 60 Vbeta primers together with 13 Jbeta primers. The protocol was immunoSEQ multiplex PCR, while the TCRdb copy is restricted to in-frame clones and leaves out a portion. The profile shows roughly 170,000 clones, about 86% of them singletons. Germline assignment: CDR1 SGDLS and CDR2 YYNGEE. V lost 0 bases and J lost 4; bases outside the gene matches: 4. The CDR3 sequence is 15 residues long. V and J are TRBV9 and TRBJ1-2; 9 nucleotides align to TRBD1. The TCR originated in a woman between 25 and 40 years old in good health and CMV-seronegative. Material: PBMCs. CDR3 bases: TGTGCCAGCAGCGTAGGGACAGGGGTTGGCTATGGCTACACCTTC. Its translation: CASSVGTGVGYGYTF. The full variable domain, its missing parts supplied by reference TRBV9 and TRBJ1-2, is DSGVTQTPKHLITATGQRVTLRCSPRSGDLSVYWYQQSLDQGLQFLIQYYNGEERAKGNILERFSAQQFPDLHSELNLSSLELGDSALYFCASSVGTGVGYGYTFGSGTRLTVV.